This T cell receptor beta chain was retrieved from a study of early T cells in non-severe SARS-CoV-2 infection. Study details: Sequencing of bulk RNA from unsorted whole blood was done, without chain pairing.

MiXCR, applied by TCRdb to the 5' RACE reads, yields one record per CDR3 protein. The sample carries tens of thousands of distinct CDR3 sequences, over 10% recorded once. The CDR3 sequence is 13 residues long. V was clipped by 0 bases and J by 7 bases, with 10 bases between them. The germline V gene has CDR1 SGHVS and CDR2 FQNEAQ. The sequence derives from an adult who was a healthcare worker with PCR-confirmed SARS-CoV-2 infection or an uninfected control (not recorded which). The V gene is TRBV7-8, the J gene TRBJ2-7; D is ambiguous. The sequencing input was whole blood. The DNA of the CDR3 is TGTGCCAGCAGCTTAGCGCTAATAAGAGAGCAGTACTTC. Residues: CASSLALIREQYF. Drawing the rest from reference TRBV7-8 and TRBJ2-7, the complete variable domain is GAGVSQSPRYKVAKRGQDVALRCDPISGHVSLFWYQQALGQGPEFLTYFQNEAQLDKSGLPSDRFFAERPEGSVSTLKIQRTQQEDSAVYLCASSLALIREQYFGPGTRLTVT.